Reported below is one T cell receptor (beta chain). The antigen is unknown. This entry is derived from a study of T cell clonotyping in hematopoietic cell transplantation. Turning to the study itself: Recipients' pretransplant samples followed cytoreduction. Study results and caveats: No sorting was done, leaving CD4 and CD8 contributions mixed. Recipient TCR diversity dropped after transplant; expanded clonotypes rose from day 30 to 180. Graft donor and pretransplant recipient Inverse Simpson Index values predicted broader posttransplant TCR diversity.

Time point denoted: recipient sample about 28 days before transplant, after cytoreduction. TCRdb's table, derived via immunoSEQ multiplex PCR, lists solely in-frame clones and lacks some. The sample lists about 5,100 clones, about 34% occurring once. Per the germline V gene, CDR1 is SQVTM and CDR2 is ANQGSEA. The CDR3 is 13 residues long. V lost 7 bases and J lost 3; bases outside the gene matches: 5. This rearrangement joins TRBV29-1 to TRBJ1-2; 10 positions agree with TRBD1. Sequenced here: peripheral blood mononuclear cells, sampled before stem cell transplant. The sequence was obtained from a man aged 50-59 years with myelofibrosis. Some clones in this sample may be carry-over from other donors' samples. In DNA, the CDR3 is TGCAGCGCCGGGACAGGGGAAGACTATGGCTACACCTTC. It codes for CSAGTGEDYGYTF.